This T cell receptor beta chain originates from a study of blood T cell repertoires in COVID-19. Overall study context: Samples of COVID-19 (acute and convalescent) were obtained from the United States, Italy and Spain.

The CDR3 contains 16 residues. Germline V gene lookup returns CDR1 LNHDA and CDR2 SQIVND (reference sequence). V gave up 2 bases and J gave up 5 bases; unmatched junction bases: 6. Some clones are missing from TCRdb's copy, which holds only in-frame ones; the method was immunoSEQ multiplex PCR. The table lists under 300,000 clones, roughly 90% of them singletons, with less than 0.95% in the top ten. Sequenced sample: peripheral blood. The V call is TRBV19, the J call TRBJ1-5, with 10 nucleotides matching TRBD1. The clonotype originates from a woman between 40 and 55 years old who had recovered from COVID-19. CDR3 DNA: TGTGCCAGTAGTATATCTGGACAGGGGGTCGATCAGCCCCAGCATTTT. It yields the protein CASSISGQGVDQPQHF.